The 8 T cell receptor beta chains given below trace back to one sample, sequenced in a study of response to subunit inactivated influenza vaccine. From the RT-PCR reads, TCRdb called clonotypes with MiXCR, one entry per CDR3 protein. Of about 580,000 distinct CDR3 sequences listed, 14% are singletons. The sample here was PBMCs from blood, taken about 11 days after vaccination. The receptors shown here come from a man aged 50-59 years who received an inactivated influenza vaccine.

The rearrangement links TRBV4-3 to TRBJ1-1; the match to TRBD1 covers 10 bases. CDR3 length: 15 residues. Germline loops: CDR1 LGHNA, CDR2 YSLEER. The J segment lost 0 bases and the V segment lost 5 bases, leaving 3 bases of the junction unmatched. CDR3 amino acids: CASSKGTGVNTEAFF. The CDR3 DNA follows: TGCGCCAGCAGCAAAGGGACAGGGGTGAACACTGAAGCTTTCTTT.

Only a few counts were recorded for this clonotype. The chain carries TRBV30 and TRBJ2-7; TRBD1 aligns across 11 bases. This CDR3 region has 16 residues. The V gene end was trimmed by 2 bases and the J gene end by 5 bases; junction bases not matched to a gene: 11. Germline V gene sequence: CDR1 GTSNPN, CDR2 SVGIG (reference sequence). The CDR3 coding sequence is TGTGCCTGGAGTAAGCCTTTCTGGGGACAGGGGGACGAGCAGTACTTC. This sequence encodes CAWSKPFWGQGDEQYF.

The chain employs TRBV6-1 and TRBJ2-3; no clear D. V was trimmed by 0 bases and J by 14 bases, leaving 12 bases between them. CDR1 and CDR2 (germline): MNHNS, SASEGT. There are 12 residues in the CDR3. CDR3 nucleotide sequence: TGTGCCAGCAGTGAAGCTCCCCTCTCCTTGTATTTT. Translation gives CASSEAPLSLYF.

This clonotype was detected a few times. This CDR3 is CASSLAGGTSGEQYF. CDR3 bases: TGTGCCAGCAGCTTAGCGGGAGGGACCTCTGGCGAGCAGTACTTC. The chain uses TRBV7-2 and TRBJ2-7, with TRBD2 identical over 7 bases. This CDR3 region has 15 residues. Unmatched junction bases numbered 8, after V lost 0 bases and J lost 6 bases. Germline CDR1 is SGHTA and CDR2 is FQGNSA.

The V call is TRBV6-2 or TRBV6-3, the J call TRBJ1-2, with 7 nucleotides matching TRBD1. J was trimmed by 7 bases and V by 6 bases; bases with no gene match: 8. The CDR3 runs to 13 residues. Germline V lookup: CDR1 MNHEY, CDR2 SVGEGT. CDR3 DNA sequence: TGTGCCAGCAGACCCGACAGGGCCTTTGGCTACACCTTC. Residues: CASRPDRAFGYTF.

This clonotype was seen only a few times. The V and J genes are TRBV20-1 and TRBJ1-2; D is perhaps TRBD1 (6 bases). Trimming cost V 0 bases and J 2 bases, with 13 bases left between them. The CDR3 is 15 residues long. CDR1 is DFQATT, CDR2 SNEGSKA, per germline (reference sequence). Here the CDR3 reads CSARDNRAENYGYTF. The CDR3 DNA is TGCAGTGCTAGAGATAACAGGGCGGAAAACTATGGCTACACCTTC.

The chain's CDR3 is CASSDSGTGSLEETQYF. DNA for the CDR3: TGTGCCAGCAGTGACTCCGGGACAGGGTCCCTCGAGGAGACCCAGTACTTC. The V and J genes are TRBV2 and TRBJ2-5; 9 bases align to TRBD1. The CDR3 runs 17 residues. Germline assignment: CDR1 SNHLY and CDR2 FYNNEI. Germline trimming cut 3 bases from V and 5 bases from J; bases unmatched to any gene: 13.

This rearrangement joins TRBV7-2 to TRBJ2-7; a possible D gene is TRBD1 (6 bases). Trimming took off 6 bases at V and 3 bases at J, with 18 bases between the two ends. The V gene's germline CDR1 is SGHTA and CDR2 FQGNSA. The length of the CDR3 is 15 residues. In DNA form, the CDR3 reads TGTGCCAGCAGAAACAGGGACCGTCCGATCTACGAGCAGTACTTC. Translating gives CASRNRDRPIYEQYF. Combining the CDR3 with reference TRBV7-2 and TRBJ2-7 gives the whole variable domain GAGVSQSPSNKVTEKGKDVELRCDPISGHTALYWYRQSLGQGLEFLIYFQGNSAPDKSGLPSDRFSAERTGGSVSTLTIQRTQQEDSAVYLCASRNRDRPIYEQYFGPGTRLTVT.